This TCR beta chain was recovered during a study of technical replicates of blood from several donors (dated by TCRdb to 2017 to 2019). To note about this clone: Its antigen has not been determined. No clone much larger than this one lies a single base away; base qualities are absent.

The germline V gene encodes CDR1 SGHAT and CDR2 FQNNGV. Ends trimmed: V by 5 bases, J by 8 bases; bases unmatched to a gene: 14. The CDR3 has 15 amino acids, counting the end cysteine and phenylalanine. The kept DNA is CDR3 alone, 45 bases in frame from the first base. The receptor library was made with the immunoSEQ multiplex PCR assay. TCRdb took over this immuneACCESS table, retaining in-frame rearrangements with V and J assigned. Such tables are incomplete; in checked studies, under half of the missing clones stem from an unresolved V gene, and the remainder is unexplained. This sample holds approximately 73,000 clones; about 92% were observed only once. The ten largest account for roughly 0.37% of the sample.

This clonotype was sampled from a human donor in good health. The chain was built from TRBV11-2 and TRBJ1-2; the junction holds 7 bases that match TRBD1. The sequenced material came from T cells isolated from PBMCs. This receptor has the CDR3 CASSTTGTDFEGYTF. The nucleotides read TGTGCCAGCAGCACAACCGGGACAGATTTTGAGGGCTACACCTTC.